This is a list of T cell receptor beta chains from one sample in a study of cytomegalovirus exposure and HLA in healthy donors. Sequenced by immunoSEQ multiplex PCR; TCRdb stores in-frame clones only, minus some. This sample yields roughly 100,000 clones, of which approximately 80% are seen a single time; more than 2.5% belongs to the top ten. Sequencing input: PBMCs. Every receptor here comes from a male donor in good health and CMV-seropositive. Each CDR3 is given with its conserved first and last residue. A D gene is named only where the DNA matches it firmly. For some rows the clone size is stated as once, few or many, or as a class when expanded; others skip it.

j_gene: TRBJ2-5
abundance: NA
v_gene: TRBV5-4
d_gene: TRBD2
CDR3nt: TGTGCCAGCAGCTCGGGGACTAGCGGAAAAGAGACCCAGTACTTC
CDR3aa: CASSSGTSGKETQYF

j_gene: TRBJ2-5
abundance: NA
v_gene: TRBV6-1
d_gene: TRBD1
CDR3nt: TGTGCCAGCAGCTCGGGACAGACAACCCAGTACTTC
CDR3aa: CASSSGQTTQYF

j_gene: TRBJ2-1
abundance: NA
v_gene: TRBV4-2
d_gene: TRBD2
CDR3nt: TGTGCCAGCAGCCCACTAGCGGGGGGCCACAATGAGCAGTTCTTC
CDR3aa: CASSPLAGGHNEQFF

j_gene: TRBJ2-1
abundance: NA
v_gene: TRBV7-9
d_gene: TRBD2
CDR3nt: TGTGCCAGCAGCCCCGACAGAACGCGGGGGAATGAGCAGTTCTTC
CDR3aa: CASSPDRTRGNEQFF

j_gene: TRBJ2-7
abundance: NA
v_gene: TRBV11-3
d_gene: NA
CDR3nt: TGTGCCAGCAGCTTAGCTCCAGGGGGGAACTACGAGCAGTACTTC
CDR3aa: CASSLAPGGNYEQYF

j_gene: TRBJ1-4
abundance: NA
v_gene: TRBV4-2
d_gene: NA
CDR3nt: TGTGCCAGCAGCCACGGCAGGGCGGAGGAAAAACTGTTTTTT
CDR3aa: CASSHGRAEEKLFF

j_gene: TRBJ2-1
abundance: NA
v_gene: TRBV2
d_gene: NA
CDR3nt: TGTGCCAGCAGTTCCCGACAGACCAGCTCCTACAATGAGCAGTTCTTC
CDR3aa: CASSSRQTSSYNEQFF

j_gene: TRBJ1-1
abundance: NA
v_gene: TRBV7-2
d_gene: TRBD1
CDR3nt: TGTGCCAGCAGCCCCCCGGGACAGGTAAAAACTGAAGCTTTCTTT
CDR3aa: CASSPPGQVKTEAFF

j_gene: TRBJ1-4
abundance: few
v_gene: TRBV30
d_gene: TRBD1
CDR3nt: TGTGCCTGGAGTCTAGGGACAGCTTCTAATGAAAAACTGTTTTTT
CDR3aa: CAWSLGTASNEKLFF

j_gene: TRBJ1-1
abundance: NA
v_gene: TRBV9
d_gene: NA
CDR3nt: TGTGCCAGCAGCGTAGACGGAGCGAACACTGAAGCTTTCTTT
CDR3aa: CASSVDGANTEAFF

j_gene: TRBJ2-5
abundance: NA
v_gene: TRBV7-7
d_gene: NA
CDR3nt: TGTGCTAGCAGCTTAGGACAGCAAGAGGCCCAGTACTTC
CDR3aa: CASSLGQQEAQYF

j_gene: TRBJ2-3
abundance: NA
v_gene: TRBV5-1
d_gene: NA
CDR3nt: TGCGCCAGCAGCTTGAATTCAGGGGCAGATACGCAGTATTTT
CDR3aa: CASSLNSGADTQYF

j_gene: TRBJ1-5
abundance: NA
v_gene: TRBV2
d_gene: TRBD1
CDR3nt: TGTGCCAGCGGGTCAAGGGGGCCGAATCAGCCCCAGCATTTT
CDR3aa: CASGSRGPNQPQHF

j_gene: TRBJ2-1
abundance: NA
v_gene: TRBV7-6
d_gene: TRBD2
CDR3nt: TGTGCCAGCAGCTTAGGGGCTAGCGGGGGATACAATGAGCAGTTCTTC
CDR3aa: CASSLGASGGYNEQFF

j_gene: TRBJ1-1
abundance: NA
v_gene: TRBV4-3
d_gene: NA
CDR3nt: TGCGCCAGCAGCCGTGACGAGCGGGGCACTGAAGCTTTCTTT
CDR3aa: CASSRDERGTEAFF

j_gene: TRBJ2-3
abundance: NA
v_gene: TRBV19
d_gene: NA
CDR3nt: TGTGCCACCCGCGCGGGGCTTACAGATACGCAGTATTTT
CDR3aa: CATRAGLTDTQYF

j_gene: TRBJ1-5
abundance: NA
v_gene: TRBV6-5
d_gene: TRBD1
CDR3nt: TGTGCCAGCAGTTTGACAGGGGCCTCCGATCAGCCCCAGCATTTT
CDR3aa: CASSLTGASDQPQHF

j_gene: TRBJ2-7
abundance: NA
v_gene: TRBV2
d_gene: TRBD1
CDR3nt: TGTGCCGGGGTCCGGGACAGATCCTACGAGCAGTACTTC
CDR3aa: CAGVRDRSYEQYF

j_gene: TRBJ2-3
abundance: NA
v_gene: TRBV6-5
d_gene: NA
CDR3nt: TGTGCCAGCAGTTACTCCTACAGGGAAACAGATACGCAGTATTTT
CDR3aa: CASSYSYRETDTQYF

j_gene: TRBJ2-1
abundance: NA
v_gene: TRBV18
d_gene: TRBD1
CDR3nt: TGTGCCAGCTCACCATATAAGGGACAGGGGCTCGATGAGCAGTTCTTC
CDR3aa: CASSPYKGQGLDEQFF

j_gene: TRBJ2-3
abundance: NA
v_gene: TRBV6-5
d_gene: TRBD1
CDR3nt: TGTGCCAGCAGTTGGGGGACAGGGAGAGATACGCAGTATTTT
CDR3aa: CASSWGTGRDTQYF

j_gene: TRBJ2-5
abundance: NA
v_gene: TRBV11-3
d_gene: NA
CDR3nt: TGTGCCAGCAGCTTTGTTAGCGGACCCCAAGAGACCCAGTACTTC
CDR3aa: CASSFVSGPQETQYF

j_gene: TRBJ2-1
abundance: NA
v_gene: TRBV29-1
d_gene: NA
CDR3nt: TGCAGCGTTGGGGGAGTCTCCTACAATGAGCAGTTCTTC
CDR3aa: CSVGGVSYNEQFF